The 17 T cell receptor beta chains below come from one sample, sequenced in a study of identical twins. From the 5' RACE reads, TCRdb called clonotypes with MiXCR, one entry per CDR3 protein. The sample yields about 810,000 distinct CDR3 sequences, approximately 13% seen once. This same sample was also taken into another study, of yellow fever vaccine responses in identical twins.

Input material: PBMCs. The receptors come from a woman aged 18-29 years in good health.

The CDR3 region is CASSTTGTSGYSGELFF. CDR3 bases: TGTGCCAGCAGCACAACCGGGACTAGCGGGTACTCTGGGGAGCTGTTTTTT. This rearrangement joins TRBV9 to TRBJ2-2, with 12 nucleotides matching TRBD2. V dropped 4 bases and J dropped 8; count of bases not matched to a gene: 12. Germline CDR1 is SGDLS and CDR2 is YYNGEE. The CDR3 is 17 amino acids.

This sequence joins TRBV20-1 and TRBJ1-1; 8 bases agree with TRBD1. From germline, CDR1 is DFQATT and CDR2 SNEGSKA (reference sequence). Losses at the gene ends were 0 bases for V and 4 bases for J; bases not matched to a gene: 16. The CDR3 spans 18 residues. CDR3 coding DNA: TGCAGTGCTAGAGATAACCGGGTCGGGCAGGGGGCGGGCACTGAAGCTTTCTTT. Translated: CSARDNRVGQGAGTEAFF.

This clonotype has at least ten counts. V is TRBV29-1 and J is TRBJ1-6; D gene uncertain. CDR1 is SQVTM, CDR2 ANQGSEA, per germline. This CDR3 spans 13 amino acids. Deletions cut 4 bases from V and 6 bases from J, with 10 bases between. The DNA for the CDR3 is TGCAGCGTTGCGCTGGGTGGTAATTCACCCCTCCACTTT. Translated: CSVALGGNSPLHF.

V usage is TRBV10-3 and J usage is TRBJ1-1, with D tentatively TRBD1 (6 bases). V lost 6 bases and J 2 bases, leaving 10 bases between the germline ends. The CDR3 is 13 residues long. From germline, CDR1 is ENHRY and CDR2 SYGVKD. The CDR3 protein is CAIRRGGNTEAFF. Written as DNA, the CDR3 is TGTGCCATCAGACGAGGGGGAAACACTGAAGCTTTCTTT.

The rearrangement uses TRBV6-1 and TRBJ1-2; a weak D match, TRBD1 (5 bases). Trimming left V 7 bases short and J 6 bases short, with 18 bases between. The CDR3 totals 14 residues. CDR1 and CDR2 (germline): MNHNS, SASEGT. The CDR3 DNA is TGTGCCAGCAAGGTAGGGGAGAGCTCTGATGGCTACACCTTC. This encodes CASKVGESSDGYTF.

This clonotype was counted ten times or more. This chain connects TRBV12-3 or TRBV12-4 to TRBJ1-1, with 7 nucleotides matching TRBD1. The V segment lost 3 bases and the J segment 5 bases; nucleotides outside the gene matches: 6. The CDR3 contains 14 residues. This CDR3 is CASSLANRGTEAFF. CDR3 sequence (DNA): TGTGCCAGCAGTTTGGCGAACAGGGGTACTGAAGCTTTCTTT.

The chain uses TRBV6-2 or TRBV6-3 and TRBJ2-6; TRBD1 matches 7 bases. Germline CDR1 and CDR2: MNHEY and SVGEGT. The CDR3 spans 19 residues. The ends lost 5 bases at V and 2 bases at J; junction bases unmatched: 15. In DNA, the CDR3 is TGTGCCAGCAGTCCCCGGGCGACAGGGTGGACTCCTGGGGCCAACGTCCTGACTTTC. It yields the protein CASSPRATGWTPGANVLTF.

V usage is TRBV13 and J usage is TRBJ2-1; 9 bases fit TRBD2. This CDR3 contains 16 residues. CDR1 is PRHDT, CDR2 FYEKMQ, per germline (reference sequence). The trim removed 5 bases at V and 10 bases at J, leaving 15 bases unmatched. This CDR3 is CASSRRGVAGVREQFF. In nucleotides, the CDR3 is TGTGCCAGCAGCCGACGAGGTGTAGCGGGAGTGCGGGAGCAGTTCTTC.

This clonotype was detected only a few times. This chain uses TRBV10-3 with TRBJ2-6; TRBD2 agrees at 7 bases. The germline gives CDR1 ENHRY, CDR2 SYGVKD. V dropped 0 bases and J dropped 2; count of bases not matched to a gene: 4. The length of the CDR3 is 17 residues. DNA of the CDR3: TGTGCCATCAGTGAGTCGAATGGGAGGGCTGGGGCCAACGTCCTGACTTTC. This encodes CAISESNGRAGANVLTF.

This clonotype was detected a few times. Here the CDR3 DNA reads TGCGCCAGCAGTGATGGTGGGACTAGCGGCAATGAGCAGTTCTTC. Its translation: CASSDGGTSGNEQFF. This chain uses TRBV10-1 with TRBJ2-1, with 11 bases matching TRBD2. The CDR3 extends over 15 amino acids. The germline V gene has CDR1 WNHNN and CDR2 SYGVQD (reference sequence). V shed 3 bases, J shed 6 bases, and the junction held 4 bases outside the gene matches.

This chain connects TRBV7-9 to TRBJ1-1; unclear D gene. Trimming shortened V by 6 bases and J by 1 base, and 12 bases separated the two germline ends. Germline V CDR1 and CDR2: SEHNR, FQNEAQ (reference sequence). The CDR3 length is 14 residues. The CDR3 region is CASSSSYGNTEAFF. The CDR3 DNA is TGTGCCAGCAGTTCCAGTTATGGGAACACTGAAGCTTTCTTT.

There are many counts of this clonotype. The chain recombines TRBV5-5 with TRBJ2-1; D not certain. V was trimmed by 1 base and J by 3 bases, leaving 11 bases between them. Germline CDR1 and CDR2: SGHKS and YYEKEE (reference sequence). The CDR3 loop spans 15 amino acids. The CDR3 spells CASSLIRVRYNEQFF. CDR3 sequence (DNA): TGTGCCAGCAGCTTGATTCGGGTTCGCTACAATGAGCAGTTCTTC. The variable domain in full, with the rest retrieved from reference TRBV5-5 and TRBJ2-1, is DAGVTQSPTHLIKTRGQQVTLRCSPISGHKSVSWYQQVLGQGPQFIFQYYEKEERGRGNFPDRFSARQFPNYSSELNVNALLLGDSALYLCASSLIRVRYNEQFFGPGTRLTVL.

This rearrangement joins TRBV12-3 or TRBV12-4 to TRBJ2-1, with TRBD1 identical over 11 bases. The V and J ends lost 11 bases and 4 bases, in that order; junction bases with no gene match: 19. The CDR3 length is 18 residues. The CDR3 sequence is CAFSLVVGDRGGYNEQFF. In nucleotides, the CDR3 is TGTGCCTTCAGTTTAGTAGTAGGGGACAGGGGGGGATACAATGAGCAGTTCTTC.

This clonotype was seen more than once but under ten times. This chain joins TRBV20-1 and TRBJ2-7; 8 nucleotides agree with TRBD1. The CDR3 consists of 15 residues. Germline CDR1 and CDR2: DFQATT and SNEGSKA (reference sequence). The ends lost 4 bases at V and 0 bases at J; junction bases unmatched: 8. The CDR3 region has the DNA TGCAGTGCTACACCGGGACAGGCCTCCTCCTACGAGCAGTACGTC. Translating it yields CSATPGQASSYEQYV.

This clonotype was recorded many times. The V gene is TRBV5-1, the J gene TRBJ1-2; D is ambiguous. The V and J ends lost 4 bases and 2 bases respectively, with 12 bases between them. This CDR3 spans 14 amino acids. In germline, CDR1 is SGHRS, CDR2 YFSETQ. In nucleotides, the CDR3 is TGCGCCAGCAGCGCCCTCGGACGGAACTATGGCTACACCTTC. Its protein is CASSALGRNYGYTF.

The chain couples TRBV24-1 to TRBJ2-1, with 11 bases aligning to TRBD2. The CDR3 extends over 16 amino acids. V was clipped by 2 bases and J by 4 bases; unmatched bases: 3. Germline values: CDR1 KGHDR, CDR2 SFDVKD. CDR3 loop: CATSDSSGGLYNEQFF. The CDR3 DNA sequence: TGTGCCACCAGTGATTCTAGCGGGGGGCTATACAATGAGCAGTTCTTC.

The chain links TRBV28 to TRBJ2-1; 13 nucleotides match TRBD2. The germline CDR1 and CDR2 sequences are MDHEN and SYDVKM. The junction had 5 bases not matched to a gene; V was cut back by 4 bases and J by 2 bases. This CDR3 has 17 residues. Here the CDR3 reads CASSSWTSGSTYNEQFF. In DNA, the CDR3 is TGTGCCAGCAGTTCGTGGACTAGCGGGAGTACCTACAATGAGCAGTTCTTC.